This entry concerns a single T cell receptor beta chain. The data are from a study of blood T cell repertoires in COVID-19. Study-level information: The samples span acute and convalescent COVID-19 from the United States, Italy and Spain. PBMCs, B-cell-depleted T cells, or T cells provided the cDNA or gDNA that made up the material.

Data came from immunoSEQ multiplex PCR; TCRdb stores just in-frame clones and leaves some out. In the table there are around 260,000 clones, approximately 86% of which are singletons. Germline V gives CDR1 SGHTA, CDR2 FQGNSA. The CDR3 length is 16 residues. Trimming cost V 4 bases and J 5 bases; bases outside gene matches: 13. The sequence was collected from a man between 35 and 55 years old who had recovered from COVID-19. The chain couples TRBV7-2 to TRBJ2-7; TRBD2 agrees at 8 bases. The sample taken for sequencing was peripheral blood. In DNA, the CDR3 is TGTGCCAGCAGCTCCACCTGGGGAGCGGGAGTACACGAGCAGTACTTC. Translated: CASSSTWGAGVHEQYF. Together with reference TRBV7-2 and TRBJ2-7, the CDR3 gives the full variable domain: GAGVSQSPSNKVTEKGKDVELRCDPISGHTALYWYRQSLGQGLEFLIYFQGNSAPDKSGLPSDRFSAERTGGSVSTLTIQRTQQEDSAVYLCASSSTWGAGVHEQYFGPGTRLTVT.